This entry concerns a single T cell receptor beta chain. Its antigen is currently not known. It has no much larger one-base neighbor in the sample; base qualities were not kept. These data originate in a study of blood T cell repertoires in COVID-19 (dated by TCRdb to 2018 to 2020). Some background on the complete study: Collaborator samples came from the United States, Italy and Spain and covered acute and convalescent phases of COVID-19. The repertoires were made available in a free public database intended to serve as a resource for research on the immune response to SARS-CoV-2. Where available, HLA class I and class II types were obtained from metadata supplied by the sample provider rather than from assay-based typing. A de-identified subject ID, COVID-19 status, age in years and sex were almost always included in the sample metadata. Deeply sampled blood TCRbeta repertoires from subjects exposed to, actively infected with, or recovered from COVID-19 were included in the dataset. The prospective study material was composed of cDNA or gDNA derived from T cells, B-cell-depleted T cells, or PBMCs. Samples were obtained from the ongoing ImmuneRACE study (first 160 participants) and from 950 to 1,500 subjects provided by 6 global collaborators. The study at large found these results: The amount of clinical and demographic metadata varied by source and participant and was provided uncurated.

Each collaborating institution followed its own protocols to collect whole blood in K2EDTA tubes. For TCRbeta analysis, collaborators shipped samples as frozen whole blood, isolated PBMCs, or DNA extracted from either of those sample types. CDR1 and CDR2, per the germline V gene, are SGHTA and FQGNSA. The CDR3 starts with the cysteine, ends with the phenylalanine, and has 16 residues. CDR3 DNA is the only sequence kept; it has 48 bases, read in frame from the first base. The junction carries 13 bases between V and J, which are trimmed by 1 base and 2 bases respectively. TCRbeta CDR3 regions were amplified from genomic DNA by means of the immunoSEQ Assay, a bias-controlled multiplex PCR. As for the authors' bioinformatics: The number of nucleated cells in each sample was estimated by amplification of reference gene primers within the assay. Sequence reads were collapsed and filtered to measure the absolute abundance of every unique TCRbeta CDR3 rearrangement. For each sample, productive Simpson clonality was calculated as the square root of Simpson's diversity index over productive rearrangements. Here the immuneACCESS table is served through TCRdb, limited to in-frame sequences with V and J called. Missing clones are a known gap in these copies; in checked studies unresolved V genes cover under half, and the rest lacks a known reason. That table is the source of V, J and clone size, and D and trimming were worked out from the DNA. The sample profile shows about 240,000 clones; roughly nine tenths of them were found once. The ten largest clones add up to 6.2% of the sample.

Material for sequencing was peripheral blood. The source is a man between 60 and 75 years old with acute or convalescent COVID-19. The sequence joins TRBV7-2 to TRBJ2-3; the D gene identity is not certain. CDR3 reads: CASSLGRQINTDTQYF. The nucleotide sequence reads as follows: TGTGCCAGCAGCTTAGGGCGACAAATCAACACAGATACGCAGTATTTT.